This T cell receptor (beta chain) came from a study of glioma-infiltrating T cells. Points from the study as a whole: Above-expected tissue-blood divergence occurred in all gliomas, most in low-grade ones.

Amplification of TCR alpha and beta CDR3 regions from RNA used iRepertoire nested multiplex PCR. TCRdb analysed the multiplex PCR reads with MiXCR anew, one entry per CDR3 protein. The sample yields around 190,000 distinct CDR3 sequences, under 55% seen once. Remarks on this clonotype: Its antigen remains unidentified. A much more abundant neighbour one base away suggests this may be a read error.

Germline CDR1 and CDR2: MDHEN and SYDVKM. The CDR3 loop spans 17 amino acids. This sequence originates from a human donor with low-grade glioma or glioblastoma, undergoing nonglioma brain surgery, or in good health (not recorded which). The chain recombines TRBV28 with TRBJ1-6; 7 bases are a match to TRBD1. Sequenced sample: glioma tissue, nonneoplastic brain tissue, or PBMCs (not recorded which). CDR3 region: CASSSSLTGRANLPLHF. CDR3 sequence (DNA): TGTGCCAGCAGTTCTTCTTTGACAGGGAGAGCGAATTTACCCCTCCACTTT.